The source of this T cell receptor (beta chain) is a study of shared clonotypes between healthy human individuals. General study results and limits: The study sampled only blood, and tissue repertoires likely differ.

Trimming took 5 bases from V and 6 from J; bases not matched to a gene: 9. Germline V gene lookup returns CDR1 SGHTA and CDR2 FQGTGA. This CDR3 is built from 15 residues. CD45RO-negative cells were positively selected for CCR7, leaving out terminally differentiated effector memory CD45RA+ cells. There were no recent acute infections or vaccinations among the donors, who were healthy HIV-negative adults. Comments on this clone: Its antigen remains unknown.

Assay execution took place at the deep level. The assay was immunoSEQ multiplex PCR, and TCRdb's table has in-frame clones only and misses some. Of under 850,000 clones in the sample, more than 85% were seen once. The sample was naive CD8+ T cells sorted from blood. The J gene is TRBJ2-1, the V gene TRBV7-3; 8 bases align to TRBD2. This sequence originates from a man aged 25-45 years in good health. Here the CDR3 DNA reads TGTGCCAGCAGCCTCTCCGGGACTAGGGGCAATGAGCAGTTCTTC. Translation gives CASSLSGTRGNEQFF. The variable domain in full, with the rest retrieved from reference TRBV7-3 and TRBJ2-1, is GAGVSQTPSNKVTEKGKYVELRCDPISGHTALYWYRQSLGQGPEFLIYFQGTGAADDSGLPNDRFFAVRPEGSVSTLKIQRTERGDSAVYLCASSLSGTRGNEQFFGPGTRLTVL.